This T cell receptor (beta chain) was captured in a study of cytomegalovirus exposure and HLA in healthy donors. All donors participated as healthy donors of bone marrow. This donor's file did not include a recorded CMV serostatus. Study conclusions and caveats: Reports credit the classifier with highly specific, highly sensitive diagnosis of cytomegalovirus status.

PCR involved 60 Vbeta and 13 Jbeta primers. Original processing notes: A later analysis counted 70 million to 85 million unique TCR beta chains, about 10 million shared. Sequenced by immunoSEQ multiplex PCR; TCRdb stores in-frame clones only, minus some. Clone size and V and J calls were adopted from that table, with D and trimming inferred from the DNA. The sample lists some 140,000 clones; 60% to 75% were seen once. Germline V CDR1 and CDR2: LNHDA, SQIVND (reference sequence). This CDR3 region has 14 residues. Trimming cost V 7 bases and J 6 bases, with 17 bases left between them. This clone was counted once. Its antigen is not known.

Material for sequencing was PBMCs. V gene TRBV19 combines with J gene TRBJ2-3; D might be TRBD2 (6 bases). This sequence originates from a human donor in good health. CDR3 bases: TGTGCCAGTAAATCGCCGGGAGTAACTGATACGCAGTATTTT. It is translated as CASKSPGVTDTQYF.